Ten or more counts support the clone carrying this T cell receptor beta chain. CDR1 is SEHNR, CDR2 FQNEAQ, per germline (reference sequence). This CDR3 has 17 residues. The V and J ends lost 2 bases and 2 bases, in that order; junction bases with no gene match: 10. Diagnoses used clinical symptoms, serum thyroxine and TRAb, thyroid ultrasound and orbital computed tomography. It was RNA transcripts that yielded the amplified TCR beta CDR3 regions. TCR CDR3 regions were first amplified by RT-PCR with HTBI primers. In TCRdb, the multiplex PCR reads were re-called with MiXCR into one record per CDR3 protein. This table holds 550,000 to 650,000 distinct CDR3 sequences, 14% found once. This specimen comes from a study of T cells in Graves' hyperthyroidism and ophthalmopathy. For the study at large: Specimen type is peripheral blood, collected at initial diagnosis prior to any treatment.

The clonotype was recovered from a woman in her thirties or forties with Graves' hyperthyroidism. This chain links TRBV7-9 with TRBJ2-5; TRBD2 matches 8 bases. The sequenced sample consisted of blood. The CDR3: CASSLLAGGWGQETQYF. DNA of the CDR3: TGTGCCAGCAGCTTACTGGCGGGAGGTTGGGGGCAAGAGACCCAGTACTTC.